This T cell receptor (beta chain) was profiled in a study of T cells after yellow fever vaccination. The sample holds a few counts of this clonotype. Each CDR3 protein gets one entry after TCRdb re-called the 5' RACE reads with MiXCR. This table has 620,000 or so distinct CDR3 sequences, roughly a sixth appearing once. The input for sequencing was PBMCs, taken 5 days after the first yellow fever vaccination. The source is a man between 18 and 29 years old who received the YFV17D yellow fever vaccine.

The CDR3 region is CSVWKRSDTQYF. DNA for the CDR3: TGCAGCGTTTGGAAACGATCAGATACGCAGTATTTT. This sequence joins TRBV29-1 and TRBJ2-3, with D uncertain. From germline, CDR1 is SQVTM and CDR2 ANQGSEA. Trimming removed 5 bases at V and 4 bases at J, with 10 bases between. The CDR3 extends over 12 amino acids.